The sequence of this T cell receptor beta chain was determined in a study of cytomegalovirus exposure and HLA in healthy donors. The ends were cut back, 7 bases at V and 0 bases at J, with 10 bases in the middle. Germline CDR1 LNHDA, CDR2 SQIVND (reference sequence). This CDR3 is built from 15 residues. About this clone itself: The antigen is unknown.

Study observations and caveats: Being indistinguishable, some V segments were excluded, TRBV6-2 and TRBV6-3 among them. The study listed roughly 160 cytomegalovirus-associated TCR beta chains. Solely CMV serostatus was available to characterize immune exposure. In an earlier analysis, most TCR beta V segments were productive about 87% or about 30% of the time.

PCR amplification relied on 60 Vbeta primers (plus 13 Jbeta primers). Assay used: immunoSEQ multiplex PCR; TCRdb lists only in-frame clones, some missing. The specimen's table records 75,000 to 85,000 clones. This sequence was found in a man between 45 and 60 years old in good health and CMV-seronegative. The specimen sequenced was PBMCs. The chain is built from TRBV19 and TRBJ2-6; weak D call: TRBD2 (6 bases). The CDR3 is CASNPDYSGANVLTF. CDR3 DNA sequence: TGTGCCAGTAACCCGGACTACTCTGGGGCCAACGTCCTGACTTTC.